Here is one TCR beta chain with its context. Its antigen is not known. The source of the sample is a study of T cell responses to AZD1222 COVID-19 vaccine. The CDR3 runs to 16 residues. Per germline, CDR1 MNHEY and CDR2 SVGAGI. The V end was cut by 0 bases, the J end by 4 bases, with 13 bases between. TCRdb's copy holds only in-frame clones and misses some; the assay was immunoSEQ multiplex PCR. Among tens of thousands of clones listed, approximately 90% were seen once. Study-wide results and caveats: Donors in the cohort were predominantly white British and more often female, and clonal diversity was possibly underestimated. Spike regions recognized by vaccine-associated CD4 TCRs spanned the protein, led by 160-218 and 743-854. The study reported that nearly half of spike-specific TCRs target unmutated variant regions. Spike-specific TCR breadth and depth went up after people got two AZD1222 doses.

The chain joins TRBV6-5 to TRBJ1-3, with a tentative D call TRBD1 (5 bases). This clonotype originated in an adult who received the MenACWY meningococcal vaccine as a control. Sequenced material: peripheral blood, taken 28 days after the second dose of the MenACWY control vaccine. The CDR3 bases are TGTGCCAGCAGTTACTCTCGGGGCACGGGCGGAAACACCATATATTTT. Protein: CASSYSRGTGGNTIYF.